This T cell receptor beta chain came from a study of T cells in Graves' hyperthyroidism and ophthalmopathy. Turning to the study itself: Before any treatment, at initial diagnosis, peripheral blood was collected.

Template material for amplifying TCR beta CDR3 regions consisted of RNA transcripts. HTBI primers were the set used in a first-round RT-PCR of the TCR CDR3. TCRdb ran MiXCR on the multiplex PCR reads and lists one entry per CDR3 protein. This table holds around 580,000 distinct CDR3 sequences, over 15% found once. In regard to this clonotype: What it binds is unknown.

CDR1 and CDR2 from the germline V gene are DFQATT and SNEGSKA (reference sequence). The junction had 7 bases not matched to a gene; V was cut back by 4 bases and J by 5 bases. This CDR3 contains 15 residues. Based on clinical symptoms, serum thyroxine and TRAb, thyroid ultrasound and orbital computed tomography, diagnoses were reached. Whole-study results and caveats: From stable hyperthyroidism, ophthalmopathy was set apart by a 13 V-J model. Most thyroid clonotypes with frequency above 0.001 were detected in blood.

The sample taken for sequencing was blood. V and J are TRBV20-1 and TRBJ2-2; 10 nucleotides line up with TRBD2. The clonotype comes from a woman between 18 and 29 years old with Graves' hyperthyroidism. The CDR3 region has the DNA TGCAGTGCTATCTCAGCGGGGGGGGTAACCGGGGAGCTGTTTTTT. Amino acid sequence: CSAISAGGVTGELFF.